This TCR beta chain emerged from a study of T-cell memory formation after mild COVID-19. Turning to the study itself: For the most part, TCR clusters were specific to one donor. General study points: Balance between CD4 and CD8 was seen in clones contracting day 15 to 85, and a CD4+ lean was seen in later expanders. A subset of responding clones appeared in pre-infection memory, suggesting cross-reactive memory joined. CD4+ clones that contracted lay mainly in CM and EM; CD8+ ones lay in EMRA.

Only a few counts were recorded for this clonotype. Its specificity is not known. At one of its ends the junction is not consistent with the germline gene, which may arise from a read error. The CDR3 totals 11 residues. TCRdb reprocessed the 5' RACE reads via MiXCR and lists one record per CDR3 protein. The sample lists a few hundred thousand distinct CDR3 sequences, less than 25% seen once, with 7% to 9% in the top ten. Sequencing input: PBMCs or a T cell subset sorted from them (not recorded which). This TCR came from an adult woman who had mild COVID-19 (a few samples of this study predate the infection). Cell type and time point are not known. V and J are TRBV12-3 or TRBV12-4 and TRBJ1-2; D not certain. The CDR3 sequence: CASSLMGNYEF. The CDR3 DNA reads TGTGCCAGCAGTTTAATGGGAAATTACGAGTTC.